One sample yielded the 6 T cell receptor beta chains listed below, sequenced in a study of siplizumab effects on memory and regulatory T cells (dated by TCRdb to between 2018 and 2020). Receptors were amplified or captured by the immunoSEQ multiplex PCR assay. The table comes from immuneACCESS by way of TCRdb, which keeps in-frame sequences with V and J called. Part of the clones is missing from these tables; in studies checked, under half for an unresolved V gene and the rest for unknown reasons. For this sample the table gives about 100,000 clones, of which about 90% were detected only once. The biggest ten clones account for approximately 2.7% of the sample. The sequenced sample was CD4+ T cells sorted from blood. These receptors all come from a human donor in good health. Some clones in this sample may be carry-over from other donors' samples.

The chain couples TRBV19 to TRBJ2-6, with D uncertain. The germline V and J ends were trimmed by 4 bases and 0 bases, with 13 bases remaining between them. From germline, CDR1 is LNHDA and CDR2 SQIVND (reference sequence). This CDR3 has 17 amino acids. CDR3 residues: CASSTSWRTSGANVLTF. CDR3 in DNA: TGTGCCAGTAGTACCTCCTGGCGGACCTCTGGGGCCAACGTCCTGACTTTC.

The J gene is TRBJ1-1, the V gene TRBV19; D is unresolved. The CDR3 sequence is 14 residues long. CDR1 is LNHDA and CDR2 is SQIVND in the germline V gene (reference sequence). V was shortened by 3 bases and J by 2 bases, with 10 bases between the two germline ends. CDR3 DNA: TGTGCCAGTAGTATGTGGCCTACTAACACTGAAGCTTTCTTT. Translated, it gives CASSMWPTNTEAFF.

The chain joins TRBV5-1 to TRBJ2-2; D may be TRBD2 (5 bases). Trimming took off 3 bases at V and 1 base at J, with 13 bases between the two ends. The CDR3 is 16 amino acids. Per the germline V gene, CDR1 is SGHRS and CDR2 is YFSETQ. CDR3 nucleotide sequence: TGCGCCAGCAGCTCCATCGCTGGAGGGAACACCGGGGAGCTGTTTTTT. It yields the protein CASSSIAGGNTGELFF.

The chain uses TRBV5-1 and TRBJ2-7, with TRBD2 matching 7 bases. Germline CDR1 reads SGHRS; CDR2 reads YFSETQ. This CDR3 is built from 14 residues. V lost 5 bases and J lost 2; bases outside the gene matches: 7. This CDR3 reads CASRWGEGPYEQYF. The CDR3 DNA is TGCGCCAGCAGGTGGGGGGAGGGCCCCTACGAGCAGTACTTC.

This CDR3 is CASRRLSTGEKLFF. The CDR3 bases are TGTGCCAGCCGTAGGCTCTCGACAGGCGAAAAACTGTTTTTT. The chain couples TRBV2 to TRBJ1-4; tentative D call: TRBD1 (6 bases). CDR3 length: 14 amino acids. Trimming shortened V by 8 bases and J by 8 bases, and 18 bases separated the two germline ends. The germline V gene encodes CDR1 SNHLY and CDR2 FYNNEI. Complete variable domain (other parts from reference TRBV2 and TRBJ1-4): EPEVTQTPSHQVTQMGQEVILRCVPISNHLYFYWYRQILGQKVEFLVSFYNNEISEKSEIFDDQFSVERPDGSNFTLKIRSTKLEDSAMYFCASRRLSTGEKLFFGSGTQLSVL.

The rearrangement uses TRBV30 and TRBJ2-4, with D possibly TRBD1 on 5 matching bases. V lost 0 bases and J lost 9, with 9 bases in between. The CDR3 loop spans 12 amino acids. Germline CDR1 GTSNPN, CDR2 SVGIG (reference sequence). The CDR3 is CAWSVQASIQYF. The CDR3 DNA is TGTGCCTGGAGTGTACAGGCTAGCATTCAGTACTTC.